The following is a TCR beta chain sequence with its context. What it recognizes is unknown. These data are taken from a study of OX40 agonist ivuxolimab in advanced cancers. Looking at the study overall: At doses from 0.01 to 10 mg/kg, patients were given intravenous ivuxolimab every 2 weeks. Earlier treatment with anti-PD-1, anti-PD-L1 or anti-CTLA-4 was permitted, and about 40% had received some. Partial responses were observed in three patients, of whom one had hepatocellular carcinoma and two had cutaneous melanoma. Study outcomes and limitations: Among expanded peripheral T cells, antigen specificity went undetermined.

This CDR3 region has 14 residues. The V gene lost 3 bases and the J gene lost 6 bases, with 12 bases spanning the gap. From germline, CDR1 is KGHSH and CDR2 LQKENI. The assay was immunoSEQ multiplex PCR, and TCRdb's table has in-frame clones only and misses some. The sample records roughly 56,000 clones, over 80% being singletons. Source: CD4+ or CD8+ T cells sorted from blood, taken in a trial of the OX40 agonist ivuxolimab. V gene TRBV18 combines with J gene TRBJ1-5, with D perhaps matching TRBD1 (5 bases). This receptor was obtained from an adult with an advanced solid tumor such as melanoma, head and neck, liver or kidney cancer. CDR3 amino acids: CASSPGERGQPQHF. In nucleotides, the CDR3 is TGTGCCAGCTCACCGGGGGAAAGAGGTCAGCCCCAGCATTTT.